This TCR beta chain derives from a study of OX40 agonist ivuxolimab in advanced cancers. Overall study: The drug used for patients, ivuxolimab, was an agonistic anti-OX40 (CD134) antibody. Under the entry rules, prior anti-PD-1, anti-PD-L1 or anti-CTLA-4 therapy was allowed, and 35% to 40% had some. Findings and limits, study-wide: There were also nonresponders showing low normalized T-cell clonal expansion.

Cycle 7 day 1, cycle 4 day 1, and baseline were the timepoints at which blood was sampled. The V gene lost 4 bases and the J gene lost 4 bases, with 9 bases spanning the gap. This CDR3 has 13 residues. Germline CDR1 and CDR2: SGHDN and FVKESK. Clones were read by immunoSEQ multiplex PCR, and TCRdb kept only the in-frame ones, dropping some. The sample yields 60,000 to 70,000 clones, roughly 90% seen once. With respect to this clone: The antigen remains unidentified.

This sequence was found in an adult with an advanced solid tumor such as melanoma, head and neck, liver or kidney cancer. The material was CD4+ or CD8+ T cells sorted from blood, obtained in a trial of the OX40 agonist ivuxolimab. V gene TRBV14 combines with J gene TRBJ2-3; perhaps D is TRBD1 or TRBD2 (5 bases each). In DNA, the CDR3 is TGTGCCAGCAGCCTTAGGGGAGCAGATACGCAGTATTTT. Protein: CASSLRGADTQYF. Full variable domain (outside the CDR3, taken from reference TRBV14 and TRBJ2-3): EAGVTQFPSHSVIEKGQTVTLRCDPISGHDNLYWYRRVMGKEIKFLLHFVKESKQDESGMPNNRFLAERTGGTYSTLKVQPAELEDSGVYFCASSLRGADTQYFGPGTRLTVL.